These 30 T cell receptor beta chains originate from one sample sequenced in a study of cytomegalovirus exposure and HLA in healthy donors (dated by TCRdb to the late 2010s). Library method: the immunoSEQ multiplex PCR assay. For the multiplex PCR, a mixture combining 60 forward primers for TCR Vbeta segments and 13 reverse primers for TCR Jbeta segments was used. The table comes from immuneACCESS by way of TCRdb, which keeps in-frame sequences with V and J called. Part of the clones is missing from these tables; in studies checked, under half for an unresolved V gene and the rest for unknown reasons. In all, the sample holds around 150,000 clones, and approximately 79% of those were seen once. Roughly 6.6% of the sample lies in the top ten. The sequenced sample consisted of PBMCs. These TCRs come from a man in his forties in good health and CMV-seropositive.

The chain employs TRBV6-6 and TRBJ2-7, with unresolved D. Germline CDR1 is MNHNY and CDR2 is SVGAGI (reference sequence). V lost 7 bases and J 5 bases, leaving 15 bases between the germline ends. The CDR3 is 13 residues long. In DNA form, the CDR3 reads TGTGCCAGCAATCCCTCAAACACCGACGAGCAGTACTTC. As protein: CASNPSNTDEQYF.

The genes are TRBV19 and TRBJ1-1, with D hard to call. Trimming shortened V by 10 bases and J by 1 base, and 19 bases separated the two germline ends. CDR1 is LNHDA and CDR2 is SQIVND in the germline V gene (reference sequence). The CDR3 is 15 residues long. The CDR3 region is CAITRDFSANTEAFF. The CDR3 DNA is TGTGCCATCACCCGGGATTTTTCGGCGAACACTGAAGCTTTCTTT.

V is TRBV7-2 and J is TRBJ2-7; TRBD1 is a possible D gene (6 bases). This CDR3 has 14 amino acids. Per the germline V gene, CDR1 is SGHTA and CDR2 is FQGNSA. Trimming took 4 bases from V and 5 from J, leaving 15 bases between them. CDR3 sequence reads: CASSSYGQFDEQYF. CDR3 nucleotide sequence: TGTGCCAGCAGCTCCTACGGACAGTTCGACGAGCAGTACTTC.

The chain couples TRBV4-3 to TRBJ2-5; TRBD1 aligns across 8 bases. CDR1 is LGHNA, CDR2 YSLEER, per germline. V shed 2 bases and J 6 bases; nucleotides not matched to a gene: 11. The CDR3 length is 16 residues. The CDR3 protein is CASSQTGTGDVQTQYF. The CDR3 DNA reads as TGCGCCAGCAGCCAAACCGGGACAGGAGACGTCCAGACCCAGTACTTC.

As concerns this clone: Additional DNA sequences in this sample encode the identical CDR3. The chain carries TRBV9 and TRBJ1-5; D gene uncertain. CDR1 is SGDLS, CDR2 YYNGEE, per germline. Trimming cost V 4 bases and J 6 bases, with 14 bases left between them. This CDR3 region has 14 residues. The CDR3 loop reads CASSLQGRGQPQHF. The CDR3 DNA is TGTGCCAGCAGCCTACAAGGGAGAGGTCAGCCCCAGCATTTT.

This clone showed up just a few times. The chain uses TRBV7-2 and TRBJ1-6, with TRBD1 identical over 8 bases. CDR1 is SGHTA and CDR2 is FQGNSA in the germline V gene. Trimming at V came to 7 bases and at J to 6 bases, leaving 2 bases not matched to a gene. The CDR3 extends over 13 amino acids. The CDR3 sequence is CASTGQGNSPLHF. DNA for the CDR3: TGTGCCAGCACTGGACAGGGTAATTCACCCCTCCACTTT.

In this sample, this clone turned up a few times. The rearrangement uses TRBV18 and TRBJ2-5, with D unclear. Trimming pared 6 bases from V and 0 bases from J, leaving 8 bases between. This CDR3 contains 13 residues. Per the germline V gene, CDR1 is KGHSH and CDR2 is LQKENI. CDR3 nucleotides: TGTGCCAGCTCCCTACCTTACCAAGAGACCCAGTACTTC. Its protein is CASSLPYQETQYF.

This clone has a handful of counts. This chain uses TRBV19 with TRBJ1-1; the D gene is possibly TRBD1 (5 bases). This CDR3 spans 14 amino acids. From germline, CDR1 is LNHDA and CDR2 SQIVND (reference sequence). With 3 bases removed from V and 5 bases from J, the gap between germline ends came to 13 bases. The CDR3: CASSISGDRTEAFF. The CDR3 nucleotides are TGTGCCAGTAGTATTTCGGGGGACCGGACTGAAGCTTTCTTT.

The chain recombines TRBV7-3 with TRBJ2-2; D may be TRBD2 (6 bases). V was pared by 5 bases and J by 4 bases, with 14 bases between. CDR3 length equals 15 residues. Germline V CDR1 and CDR2: SGHTA, FQGTGA. The CDR3 nucleotides are TGTGCCAGCAGCCCAACGGGAGTTAGCACCGGGGAGCTGTTTTTT. It specifies CASSPTGVSTGELFF.

V usage is TRBV5-6 and J usage is TRBJ1-1; 9 bases line up with TRBD1. This CDR3 has 17 amino acids. Germline V lookup: CDR1 SGHDT, CDR2 YYEEEE. V lost 3 bases, J lost 6 bases, and 15 bases stayed unmatched. The CDR3 loop reads CASSSSTGQGIVAEAFF. In nucleotides, the CDR3 is TGTGCCAGCAGCTCGTCCACCGGACAGGGGATCGTTGCTGAAGCTTTCTTT.

The V call is TRBV4-2, the J call TRBJ1-1; D ambiguous. CDR1 and CDR2 from the germline V gene are LGHNA and YNFKEQ. The V end was cut by 2 bases, the J end by 2 bases, with 6 bases between. CDR3 length equals 13 residues. The CDR3 region has the DNA TGTGCCAGCAGCCAAATTATCAACACTGAAGCTTTCTTT. Translation: CASSQIINTEAFF.

V and J are TRBV6-5 and TRBJ1-2, with TRBD1 matching 8 bases. This CDR3 region has 13 residues. The V and J ends lost 5 bases and 8 bases, in that order; junction bases with no gene match: 7. The germline V gene has CDR1 MNHEY and CDR2 SVGAGI. CDR3 in DNA: TGTGCCAGCAGTACCAATGGACAGGGCGGCTACACCTTC. This sequence encodes CASSTNGQGGYTF.

The CDR3 nucleotides read TGTGCCAGTAGTAACCGGGACAGGGGGCTCTACGAGCAGTACTTC. It specifies CASSNRDRGLYEQYF. The chain is built from TRBV19 and TRBJ2-7; the match to TRBD1 covers 12 bases. CDR1 is LNHDA and CDR2 is SQIVND in the germline V gene (reference sequence). Trimming cost V 4 bases and J 3 bases; bases outside gene matches: 4. The CDR3 totals 15 residues.

This clone was recorded once. The V and J genes are TRBV2 and TRBJ2-7; 8 nucleotides agree with TRBD2. J gave up 6 bases and V 5 bases, and 12 bases lay outside the gene matches. The CDR3 contains 15 residues. Per the germline V gene, CDR1 is SNHLY and CDR2 is FYNNEI. The CDR3 coding sequence is TGTGCCAGCAGTCCAAGAGGAGGGACTAGGTTCGAGCAGTACTTC. Amino acids: CASSPRGGTRFEQYF.

This clone was counted once. The V call is TRBV15, the J call TRBJ2-2; 8 bases match TRBD2. The CDR3 is made up of 15 amino acids. Germline V gene lookup returns CDR1 LNHNV and CDR2 YYDKDF (reference sequence). V dropped 6 bases and J dropped 3; count of bases not matched to a gene: 6. The CDR3 bases are TGTGCCACCAGACAGCGGGGGCCCTACACCGGGGAGCTGTTTTTT. Translated, it gives CATRQRGPYTGELFF.

This clone was detected ten times or more. V and J are TRBV7-2 and TRBJ1-1; D is perhaps TRBD1 (6 bases). CDR1 and CDR2 (germline): SGHTA, FQGNSA. With 5 bases removed from V and 1 base from J, the gap between germline ends came to 14 bases. The CDR3 totals 15 residues. CDR3 protein: CASSPQGSWNTEAFF. Written as DNA, the CDR3 is TGTGCCAGCAGCCCCCAGGGGTCGTGGAACACTGAAGCTTTCTTT. Full variable domain (rest looked up from reference TRBV7-2 and TRBJ1-1): GAGVSQSPSNKVTEKGKDVELRCDPISGHTALYWYRQSLGQGLEFLIYFQGNSAPDKSGLPSDRFSAERTGGSVSTLTIQRTQQEDSAVYLCASSPQGSWNTEAFFGQGTRLTVV.

V gene TRBV6-5 combines with J gene TRBJ2-5; a weak D match, TRBD2 (5 bases). The CDR3 totals 15 residues. V shed 2 bases and J shed 5 bases, with 15 bases lying between them. CDR1 is MNHEY and CDR2 is SVGAGI in the germline V gene. The CDR3 DNA sequence: TGTGCCAGCAGTTACAGGTCGACCCCGGGGGAGACCCAGTACTTC. It yields the protein CASSYRSTPGETQYF.

The rearrangement joins TRBV18 to TRBJ1-6, with D possibly being TRBD1 (6 bases). V shed 5 bases and J shed 5 bases, with 16 bases lying between them. CDR1 KGHSH and CDR2 LQKENI come from the germline V gene. CDR3 length: 16 residues. The CDR3 DNA reads as TGTGCCAGCTCAGAGTGGGGCGGGGGCGATAATTCACCCCTCCACTTT. Translation gives CASSEWGGGDNSPLHF.

This clone was observed a single time. The chain recombines TRBV5-1 with TRBJ1-6; 7 bases agree with TRBD1. The length of the CDR3 is 14 residues. Looked up from germline, CDR1 is SGHRS and CDR2 is YFSETQ. Trimming removed 5 bases from V and 6 bases from J; junction bases left unmatched: 5. The CDR3 reads CASRQQGSNSPLHF. The CDR3 nucleotides are TGCGCCAGCAGACAACAGGGGTCTAATTCACCCCTCCACTTT.

V and J are TRBV9 and TRBJ1-4; D perhaps matches TRBD1 (6 bases). Per germline, CDR1 SGDLS and CDR2 YYNGEE. The length of the CDR3 is 14 residues. Trimming pared 4 bases from V and 5 bases from J, leaving 12 bases between. The CDR3 is CASSKQGPNEKLFF. The CDR3 DNA reads TGTGCCAGCAGCAAACAGGGACCAAATGAAAAACTGTTTTTT.

This chain connects TRBV9 to TRBJ2-2, with D possibly TRBD1 on 6 matching bases. V lost 5 bases, J lost 0 bases, and 8 bases lay in between. This CDR3 contains 14 residues. Per germline, CDR1 SGDLS and CDR2 YYNGEE. The CDR3 sequence is CASRRTANTGELFF. The CDR3 DNA sequence: TGTGCCAGCAGAAGGACAGCGAACACCGGGGAGCTGTTTTTT.

V and J are TRBV7-3 and TRBJ2-3, with 10 bases fitting TRBD2. The CDR3 spans 14 residues. The germline gives CDR1 SGHTA, CDR2 FQGTGA. Trimming at V came to 5 bases and at J to 4 bases, leaving 3 bases not matched to a gene. CDR3 coding DNA: TGTGCCAGCAGCCTTACTAGCGGGGCAGATACGCAGTATTTT. Protein: CASSLTSGADTQYF.

The V gene is TRBV19, the J gene TRBJ2-4, with D uncertain. The V gene's germline CDR1 is LNHDA and CDR2 SQIVND (reference sequence). V lost 6 bases to trimming and J lost 1 base, with 19 bases between them. The CDR3 runs to 17 residues. CDR3 sequence: CASSVHPPASAKNIQYF. The CDR3 DNA reads as TGTGCCAGTAGCGTGCATCCTCCTGCGAGCGCCAAAAACATTCAGTACTTC.

A single count supports this clone. V gene TRBV5-1 combines with J gene TRBJ2-1; the D gene is possibly TRBD2 (6 bases). The CDR3 runs to 16 residues. Germline assignment: CDR1 SGHRS and CDR2 YFSETQ. V dropped 0 bases and J dropped 2 bases, with 12 bases sitting between them. CDR3 nucleotide sequence: TGCGCCAGCAGCTTGGATGGGGAGGAAGCCTACAATGAGCAGTTCTTC. It specifies CASSLDGEEAYNEQFF. Full variable domain (outside the CDR3, taken from reference TRBV5-1 and TRBJ2-1): KAGVTQTPRYLIKTRGQQVTLSCSPISGHRSVSWYQQTPGQGLQFLFEYFSETQRNKGNFPGRFSGRQFSNSRSEMNVSTLELGDSALYLCASSLDGEEAYNEQFFGPGTRLTVL.

V and J are TRBV7-2 and TRBJ1-2, with D uncertain. In germline, CDR1 is SGHTA, CDR2 FQGNSA. This CDR3 has 12 residues. V was shortened by 1 base and J by 8 bases, with 8 bases between the two germline ends. The CDR3 bases are TGTGCCAGCAGCTTAGTCTTGGCCGGCTACACCTTC. The encoded protein is CASSLVLAGYTF.

This chain connects TRBV2 to TRBJ1-2; tentatively, D is TRBD1 (6 bases). This CDR3 contains 15 residues. V was pared by 1 base and J by 7 bases, with 16 bases between. Germline V CDR1 and CDR2: SNHLY, FYNNEI. The CDR3 sequence: CASSEGGRGGGGYTF. CDR3 sequence (DNA): TGTGCCAGCAGTGAAGGGGGGCGCGGGGGAGGTGGCTACACCTTC.

The chain recombines TRBV15 with TRBJ1-6, with D perhaps TRBD1 (6 bases). The V and J ends lost 1 base and 14 bases respectively, with 30 bases between them. Germline loops: CDR1 LNHNV, CDR2 YYDKDF (reference sequence). CDR3 length: 19 amino acids. CDR3 DNA: TGTGCCACCAGCAGAGGGGGCCCTTTTACGACAGGCCGCCGGATGGCCCTCCACTTT. It is translated as CATSRGGPFTTGRRMALHF.

In DNA, the CDR3 is TGTGCCAGCAGCCTGCCGGGACAGGGGAGCGGCTACACCTTC. Protein product: CASSLPGQGSGYTF. V usage is TRBV9 and J usage is TRBJ1-2; TRBD1 matches 10 bases. The trim removed 4 bases at V and 8 bases at J, leaving 8 bases unmatched. The CDR3 spans 14 residues. The germline gives CDR1 SGDLS, CDR2 YYNGEE.

For the CDR3, the DNA is TGTGCCAGCAGCTTGTATGTATGGGGCGGAGAGACCCAGTACTTC. Encoded protein: CASSLYVWGGETQYF. The chain uses TRBV7-2 and TRBJ2-5; D might be TRBD1 (5 bases). Germline CDR1 reads SGHTA; CDR2 reads FQGNSA. The V and J ends lost 3 bases and 4 bases respectively, with 15 bases between them. The CDR3 consists of 15 residues.

The V call is TRBV7-8, the J call TRBJ2-5; 11 nucleotides line up with TRBD2. CDR3 length: 16 amino acids. CDR1 SGHVS and CDR2 FQNEAQ come from the germline V gene. The V gene end was trimmed by 5 bases and the J gene end by 5 bases; junction bases not matched to a gene: 10. This CDR3 reads CASSGGRLAGWETQYF. CDR3 bases: TGTGCCAGCAGCGGCGGGAGACTAGCGGGGTGGGAGACCCAGTACTTC.